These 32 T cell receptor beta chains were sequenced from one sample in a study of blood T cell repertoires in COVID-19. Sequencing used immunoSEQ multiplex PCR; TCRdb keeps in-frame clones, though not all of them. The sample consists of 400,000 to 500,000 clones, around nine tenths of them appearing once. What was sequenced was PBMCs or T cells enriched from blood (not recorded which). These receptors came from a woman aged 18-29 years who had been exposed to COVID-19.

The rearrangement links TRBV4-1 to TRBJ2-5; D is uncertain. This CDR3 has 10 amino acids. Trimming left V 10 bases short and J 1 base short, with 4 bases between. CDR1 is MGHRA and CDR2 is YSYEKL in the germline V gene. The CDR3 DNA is TGCGCCACCTTCCAAGAGACCCAGTACTTC. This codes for CATFQETQYF.

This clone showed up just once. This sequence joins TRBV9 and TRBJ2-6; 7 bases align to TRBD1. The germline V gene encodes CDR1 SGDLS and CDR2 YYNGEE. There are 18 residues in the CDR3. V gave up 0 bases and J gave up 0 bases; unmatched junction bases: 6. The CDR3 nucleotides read TGTGCCAGCAGCGTAGCAGTAGGGGGCCTCTCTGGGGCCAACGTCCTGACTTTC. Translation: CASSVAVGGLSGANVLTF.

CDR3 nucleotide sequence: TGTGCCACCAGCGACGGGGGGACCTTTGCAACTTACGAGCAGTACTTC. Amino acids: CATSDGGTFATYEQYF. This chain joins TRBV15 and TRBJ2-7, with 7 bases lining up with TRBD2. The V gene end was trimmed by 5 bases and the J gene end by 4 bases; junction bases not matched to a gene: 14. The CDR3 is 16 residues long. In germline, CDR1 is LNHNV, CDR2 YYDKDF (reference sequence).

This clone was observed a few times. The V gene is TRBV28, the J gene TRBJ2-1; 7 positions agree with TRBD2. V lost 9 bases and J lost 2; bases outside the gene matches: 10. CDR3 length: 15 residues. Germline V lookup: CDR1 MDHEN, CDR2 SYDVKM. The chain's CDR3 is CASQVTGLTYNEQFF. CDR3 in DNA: TGTGCCAGTCAAGTCACGGGACTAACCTACAATGAGCAGTTCTTC.

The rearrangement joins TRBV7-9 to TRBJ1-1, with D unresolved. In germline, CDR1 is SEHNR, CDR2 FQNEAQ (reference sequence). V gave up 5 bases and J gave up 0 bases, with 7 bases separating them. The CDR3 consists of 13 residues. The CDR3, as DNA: TGTGCCAGCAGCGTTTTATTGAACACTGAAGCTTTCTTT. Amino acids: CASSVLLNTEAFF.

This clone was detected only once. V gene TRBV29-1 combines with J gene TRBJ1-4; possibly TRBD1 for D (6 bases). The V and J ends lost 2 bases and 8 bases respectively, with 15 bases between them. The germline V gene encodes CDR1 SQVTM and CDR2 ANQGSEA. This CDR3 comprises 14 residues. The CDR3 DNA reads TGCAGCGTTGAATTGTTAGGGGGAGACGAAAAACTGTTTTTT. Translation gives CSVELLGGDEKLFF.

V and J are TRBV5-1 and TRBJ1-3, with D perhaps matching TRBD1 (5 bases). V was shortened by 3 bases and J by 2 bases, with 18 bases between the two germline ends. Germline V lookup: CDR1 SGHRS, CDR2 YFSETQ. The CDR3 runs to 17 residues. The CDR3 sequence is CASSSGEGIFTGNTIYF. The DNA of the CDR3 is TGCGCCAGCAGCTCGGGGGAGGGAATCTTCACTGGAAACACCATATATTTT.

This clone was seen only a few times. The DNA of the CDR3 is TGTGCCAGCAGCTTGGGGACAGGTATAGGTGGCGGGGAGCTGTTTTTT. This codes for CASSLGTGIGGGELFF. V is TRBV5-5 and J is TRBJ2-2, with 7 bases lining up with TRBD1. Germline V gene lookup returns CDR1 SGHKS and CDR2 YYEKEE (reference sequence). The CDR3 is 16 residues long. With 0 bases clipped from V and 7 bases from J, the junction kept 9 bases outside the gene matches.

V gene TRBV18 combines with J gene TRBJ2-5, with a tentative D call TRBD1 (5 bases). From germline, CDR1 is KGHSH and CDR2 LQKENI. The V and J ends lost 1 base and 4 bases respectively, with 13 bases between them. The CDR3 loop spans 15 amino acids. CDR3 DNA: TGTGCCAGCTCACCACAAGAAGGGGCCGGAGAGACCCAGTACTTC. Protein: CASSPQEGAGETQYF.

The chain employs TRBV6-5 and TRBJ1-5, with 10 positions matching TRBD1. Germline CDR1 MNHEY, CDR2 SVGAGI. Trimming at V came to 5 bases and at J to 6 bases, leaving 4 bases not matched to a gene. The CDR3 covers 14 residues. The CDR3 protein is CASSRGQGTQPQHF. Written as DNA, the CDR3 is TGTGCCAGCAGTCGGGGACAGGGGACTCAGCCCCAGCATTTT.

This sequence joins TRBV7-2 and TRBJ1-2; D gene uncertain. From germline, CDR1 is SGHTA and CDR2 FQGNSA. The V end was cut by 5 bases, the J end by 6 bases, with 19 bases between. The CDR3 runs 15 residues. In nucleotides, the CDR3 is TGTGCCAGCAGCCCCTCGGGGAGGTTGGGTAATGGCTACACCTTC. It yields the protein CASSPSGRLGNGYTF.

The CDR3 DNA follows: TGCAGCGTTGGAGGAGCCAGCACTACCTACGAGCAGTACTTC. Translated: CSVGGASTTYEQYF. This chain links TRBV29-1 with TRBJ2-7; D call uncertain. The CDR3 is 14 amino acids. Germline loops: CDR1 SQVTM, CDR2 ANQGSEA. The V end was cut by 4 bases, the J end by 2 bases, with 15 bases between.

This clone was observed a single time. This CDR3 reads CASSAEDTGELFF. CDR3 DNA: TGTGCCAGCAGCGCCGAGGACACCGGGGAGCTGTTTTTT. The chain employs TRBV7-9 and TRBJ2-2; D gene unclear. This CDR3 has 13 amino acids. The V end lost 5 bases, the J end lost 3 bases, and 7 bases lay between the germline ends. The germline gives CDR1 SEHNR, CDR2 FQNEAQ (reference sequence).

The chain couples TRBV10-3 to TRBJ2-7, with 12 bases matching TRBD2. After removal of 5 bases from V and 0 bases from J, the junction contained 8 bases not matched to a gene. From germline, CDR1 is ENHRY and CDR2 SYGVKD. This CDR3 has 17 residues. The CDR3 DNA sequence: TGTGCCATCAGTAAAACAACTAGCGGGAGGCGCTCCTACGAGCAGTACTTC. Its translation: CAISKTTSGRRSYEQYF.

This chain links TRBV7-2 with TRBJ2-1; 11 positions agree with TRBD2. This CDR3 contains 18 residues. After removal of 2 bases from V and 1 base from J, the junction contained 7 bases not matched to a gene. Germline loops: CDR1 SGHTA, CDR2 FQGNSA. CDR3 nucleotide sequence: TGTGCCAGCAGCTTAAGGAGACTAGCGGGACTATCCTACAATGAGCAGTTCTTC. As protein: CASSLRRLAGLSYNEQFF.

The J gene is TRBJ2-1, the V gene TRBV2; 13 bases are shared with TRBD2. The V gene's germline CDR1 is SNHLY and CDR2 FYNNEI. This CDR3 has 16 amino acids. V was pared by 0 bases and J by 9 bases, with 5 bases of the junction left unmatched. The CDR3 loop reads CASSEAKLAGGTEQFF. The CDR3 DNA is TGTGCCAGCAGTGAAGCAAAACTAGCGGGAGGGACTGAGCAGTTCTTC.

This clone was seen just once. The CDR3 loop is CASSPPGRANEQYF. CDR3 coding DNA: TGTGCCAGCAGCCCCCCCGGCAGGGCCAACGAGCAGTACTTC. The chain combines TRBV28 with TRBJ2-7, with D tentatively TRBD1 (5 bases). This CDR3 is built from 14 residues. V was clipped by 6 bases and J by 5 bases, with 17 bases between them. Germline V CDR1 and CDR2: MDHEN, SYDVKM.

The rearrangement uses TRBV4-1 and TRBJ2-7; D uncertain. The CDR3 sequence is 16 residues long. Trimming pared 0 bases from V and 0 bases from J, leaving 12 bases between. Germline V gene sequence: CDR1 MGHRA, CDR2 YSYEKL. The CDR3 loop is CASSQDRSQYSYEQYF. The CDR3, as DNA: TGCGCCAGCAGCCAAGATCGGAGTCAGTACTCCTACGAGCAGTACTTC.

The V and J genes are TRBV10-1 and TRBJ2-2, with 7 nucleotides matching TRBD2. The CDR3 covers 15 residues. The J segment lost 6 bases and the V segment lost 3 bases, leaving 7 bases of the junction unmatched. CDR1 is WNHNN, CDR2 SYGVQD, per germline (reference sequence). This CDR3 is CASSERGVVAGELFF. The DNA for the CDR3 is TGCGCCAGCAGTGAACGGGGGGTAGTCGCCGGGGAGCTGTTTTTT.

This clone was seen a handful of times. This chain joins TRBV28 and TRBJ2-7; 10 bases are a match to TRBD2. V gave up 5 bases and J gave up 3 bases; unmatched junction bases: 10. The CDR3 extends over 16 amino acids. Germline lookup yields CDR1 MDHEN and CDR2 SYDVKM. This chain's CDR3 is CASSPTSGREDYEQYF. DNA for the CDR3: TGTGCCAGCAGTCCGACTAGCGGGCGAGAAGACTACGAGCAGTACTTC. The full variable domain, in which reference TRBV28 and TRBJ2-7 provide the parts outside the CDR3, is DVKVTQSSRYLVKRTGEKVFLECVQDMDHENMFWYRQDPGLGLRLIYFSYDVKMKEKGDIPEGYSVSREKKERFSLILESASTNQTSMYLCASSPTSGREDYEQYFGPGTRLTVT.

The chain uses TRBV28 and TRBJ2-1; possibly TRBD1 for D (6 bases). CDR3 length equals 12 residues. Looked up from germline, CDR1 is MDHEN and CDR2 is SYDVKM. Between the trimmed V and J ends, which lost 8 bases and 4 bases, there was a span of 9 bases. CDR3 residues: CASWTAYNEQFF. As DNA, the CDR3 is TGTGCCAGCTGGACAGCATACAATGAGCAGTTCTTC.

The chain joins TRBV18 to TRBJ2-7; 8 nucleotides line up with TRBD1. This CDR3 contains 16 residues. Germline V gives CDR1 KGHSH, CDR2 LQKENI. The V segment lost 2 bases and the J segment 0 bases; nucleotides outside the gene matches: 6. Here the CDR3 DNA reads TGTGCCAGCTCACCAAGGACAGGGTCGTTCTCCTACGAGCAGTACTTC. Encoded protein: CASSPRTGSFSYEQYF.

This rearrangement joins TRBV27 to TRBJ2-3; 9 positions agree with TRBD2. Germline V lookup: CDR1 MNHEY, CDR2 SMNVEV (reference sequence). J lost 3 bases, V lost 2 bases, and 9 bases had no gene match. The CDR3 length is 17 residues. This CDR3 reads CASSLLRAGGPTDTQYF. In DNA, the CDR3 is TGTGCCAGCAGTTTACTCCGGGCGGGAGGGCCAACAGATACGCAGTATTTT.

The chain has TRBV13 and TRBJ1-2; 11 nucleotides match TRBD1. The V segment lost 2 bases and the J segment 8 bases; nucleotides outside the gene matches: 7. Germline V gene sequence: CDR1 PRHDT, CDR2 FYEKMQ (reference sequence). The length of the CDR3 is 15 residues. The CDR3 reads CASSLTGQGAWGYTF. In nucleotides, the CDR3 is TGTGCCAGCAGCTTAACAGGACAGGGGGCCTGGGGCTACACCTTC.

DNA for the CDR3: TGCGCCAGCAGCCGGTTGTTTGAGGGCATTAACACCGGGGAGCTGTTTTTT. Its protein product is CASSRLFEGINTGELFF. The rearrangement uses TRBV4-3 and TRBJ2-2; tentatively, D is TRBD2 (5 bases). The CDR3 extends over 17 amino acids. The germline gives CDR1 LGHNA, CDR2 YSLEER. Between the trimmed V and J ends, which lost 4 bases and 2 bases, there was a span of 17 bases.

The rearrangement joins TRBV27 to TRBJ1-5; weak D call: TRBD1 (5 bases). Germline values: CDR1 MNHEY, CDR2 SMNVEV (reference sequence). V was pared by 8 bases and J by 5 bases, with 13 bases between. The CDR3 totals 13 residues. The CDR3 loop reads CASGKWGDQPQHF. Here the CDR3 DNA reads TGTGCCAGCGGAAAATGGGGGGATCAGCCCCAGCATTTT.

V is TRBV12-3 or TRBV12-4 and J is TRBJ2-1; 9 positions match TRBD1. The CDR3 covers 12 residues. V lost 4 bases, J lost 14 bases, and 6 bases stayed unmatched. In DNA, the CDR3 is TGTGCCAGCAGTTACAGTACAGGGGGCGAGTTCTTC. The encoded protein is CASSYSTGGEFF.

CDR3 residues: CASSLAAGGPDTQYF. The CDR3 region has the DNA TGTGCCAGCAGTTTAGCAGCGGGAGGGCCGGATACGCAGTATTTT. The chain links TRBV28 to TRBJ2-3; 10 positions match TRBD2. V trimming: 2 bases; J trimming: 6 bases; junction bases outside the gene matches: 5. Per germline, CDR1 MDHEN and CDR2 SYDVKM. The CDR3 is 15 residues long. The entire variable domain, with the rest obtained from reference TRBV28 and TRBJ2-3, is as follows: DVKVTQSSRYLVKRTGEKVFLECVQDMDHENMFWYRQDPGLGLRLIYFSYDVKMKEKGDIPEGYSVSREKKERFSLILESASTNQTSMYLCASSLAAGGPDTQYFGPGTRLTVL.

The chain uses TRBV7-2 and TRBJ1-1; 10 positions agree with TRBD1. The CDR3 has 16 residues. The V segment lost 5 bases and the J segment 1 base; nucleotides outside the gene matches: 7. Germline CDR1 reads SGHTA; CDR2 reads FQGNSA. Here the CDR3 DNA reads TGTGCCAGCAGCCCCGGGACAGGGGCCCCGAACACTGAAGCTTTCTTT. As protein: CASSPGTGAPNTEAFF.

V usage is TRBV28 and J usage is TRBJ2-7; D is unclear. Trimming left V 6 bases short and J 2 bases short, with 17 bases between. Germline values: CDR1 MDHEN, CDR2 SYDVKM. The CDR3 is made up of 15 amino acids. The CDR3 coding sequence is TGTGCCAGCAGCCAACCCCCAGGCCGCACCTACGAGCAGTACTTC. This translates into CASSQPPGRTYEQYF.

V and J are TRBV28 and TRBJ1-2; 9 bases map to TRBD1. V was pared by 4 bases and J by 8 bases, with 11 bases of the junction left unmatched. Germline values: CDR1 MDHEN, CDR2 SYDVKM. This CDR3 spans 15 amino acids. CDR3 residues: CASSSGQGKLGGYTF. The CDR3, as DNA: TGTGCCAGCAGTTCTGGACAGGGGAAACTTGGCGGCTACACCTTC.

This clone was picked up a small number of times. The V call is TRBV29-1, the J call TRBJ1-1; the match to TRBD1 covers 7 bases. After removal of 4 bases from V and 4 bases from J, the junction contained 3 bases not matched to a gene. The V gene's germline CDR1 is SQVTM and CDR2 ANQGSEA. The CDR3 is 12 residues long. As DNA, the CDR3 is TGCAGCGTTGGTAGGGGGCCCACTGAAGCTTTCTTT. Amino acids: CSVGRGPTEAFF. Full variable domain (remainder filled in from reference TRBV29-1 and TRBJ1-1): SAVISQKPSRDICQRGTSLTIQCQVDSQVTMMFWYRQQPGQSLTLIATANQGSEATYESGFVIDKFPISRPNLTFSTLTVSNMSPEDSSIYLCSVGRGPTEAFFGQGTRLTVV.